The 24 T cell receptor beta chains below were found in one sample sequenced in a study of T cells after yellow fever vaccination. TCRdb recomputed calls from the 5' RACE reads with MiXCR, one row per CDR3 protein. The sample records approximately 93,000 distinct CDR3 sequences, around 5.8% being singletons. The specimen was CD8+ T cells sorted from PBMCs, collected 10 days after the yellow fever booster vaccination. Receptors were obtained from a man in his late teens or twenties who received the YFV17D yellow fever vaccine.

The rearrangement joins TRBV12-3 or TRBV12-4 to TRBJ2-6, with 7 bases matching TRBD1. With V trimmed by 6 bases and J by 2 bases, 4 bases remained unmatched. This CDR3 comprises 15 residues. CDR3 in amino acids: CASRPTGAGANVLTF. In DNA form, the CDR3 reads TGTGCCAGCAGGCCTACAGGGGCTGGGGCCAACGTCCTGACTTTC.

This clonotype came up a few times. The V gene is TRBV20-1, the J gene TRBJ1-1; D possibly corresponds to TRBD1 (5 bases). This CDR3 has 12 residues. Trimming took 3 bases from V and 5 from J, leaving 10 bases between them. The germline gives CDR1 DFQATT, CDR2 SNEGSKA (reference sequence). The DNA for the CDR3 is TGCAGTGCTAGTCTGGGGGATACTGAAGCTTTCTTT. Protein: CSASLGDTEAFF.

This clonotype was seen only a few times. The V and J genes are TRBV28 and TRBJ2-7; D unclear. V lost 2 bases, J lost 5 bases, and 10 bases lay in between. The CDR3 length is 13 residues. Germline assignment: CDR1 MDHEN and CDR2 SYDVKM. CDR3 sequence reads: CASSLGGIDEQYV. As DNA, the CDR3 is TGTGCCAGCAGTTTAGGCGGTATCGACGAGCAGTACGTC.

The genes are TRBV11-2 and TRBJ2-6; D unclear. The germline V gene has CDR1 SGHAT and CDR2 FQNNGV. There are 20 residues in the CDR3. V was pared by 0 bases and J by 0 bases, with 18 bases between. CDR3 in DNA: TGTGCCAGCAGCTTAGATGTCTGGGAAATTTATAGCTCTGGGGCCAACGTCCTGACTTTC. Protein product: CASSLDVWEIYSSGANVLTF.

CDR3 in amino acids: CASSPYGGRNQPQHF. CDR3 DNA sequence: TGCGCCAGCAGCCCCTATGGGGGTCGCAATCAGCCCCAGCATTTT. This chain joins TRBV4-1 and TRBJ1-5; D possibly corresponds to TRBD1 (5 bases). The germline gives CDR1 MGHRA, CDR2 YSYEKL. This CDR3 contains 15 residues. Trimming left V 4 bases short and J 2 bases short, with 12 bases between.

CDR3 residues: CASSQDLIGTGVYEQYF. The CDR3 DNA is TGCGCCAGCAGCCAAGATTTAATAGGGACAGGCGTTTACGAGCAGTACTTC. The chain couples TRBV4-3 to TRBJ2-7; TRBD1 agrees at 8 bases. The length of the CDR3 is 17 residues. Germline V gene lookup returns CDR1 LGHNA and CDR2 YSLEER. The V segment lost 0 bases and the J segment 4 bases; nucleotides outside the gene matches: 11.

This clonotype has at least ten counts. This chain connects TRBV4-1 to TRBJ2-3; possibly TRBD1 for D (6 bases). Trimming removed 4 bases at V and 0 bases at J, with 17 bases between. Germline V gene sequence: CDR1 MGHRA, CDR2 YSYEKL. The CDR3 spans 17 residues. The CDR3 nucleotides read TGCGCCAGCAGCCCCATGGGGGCCACCTCTAGCACAGATACGCAGTATTTT. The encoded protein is CASSPMGATSSTDTQYF.

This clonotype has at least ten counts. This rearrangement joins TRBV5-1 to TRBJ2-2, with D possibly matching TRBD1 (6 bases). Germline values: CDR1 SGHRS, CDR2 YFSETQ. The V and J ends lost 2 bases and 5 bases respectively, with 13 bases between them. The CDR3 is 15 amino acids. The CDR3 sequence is CASSFRTDLTGELFF. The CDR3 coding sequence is TGCGCCAGCAGCTTTCGGACAGACTTAACCGGGGAGCTGTTTTTT.

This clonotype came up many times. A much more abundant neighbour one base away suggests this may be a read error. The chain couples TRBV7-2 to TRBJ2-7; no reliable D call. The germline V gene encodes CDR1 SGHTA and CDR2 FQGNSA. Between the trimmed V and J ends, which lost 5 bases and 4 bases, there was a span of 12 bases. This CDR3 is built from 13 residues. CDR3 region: CASSPASAYEQYF. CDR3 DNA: TGTGCCAGCAGCCCTGCCTCCGCGTACGAGCAGTACTTC. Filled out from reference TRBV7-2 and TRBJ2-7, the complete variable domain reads GAGVSQSPSNKVTEKGKDVELRCDPISGHTALYWYRQSLGQGLEFLIYFQGNSAPDKSGLPSDRFSAERTGGSVSTLTIQRTQQEDSAVYLCASSPASAYEQYFGPGTRLTVT.

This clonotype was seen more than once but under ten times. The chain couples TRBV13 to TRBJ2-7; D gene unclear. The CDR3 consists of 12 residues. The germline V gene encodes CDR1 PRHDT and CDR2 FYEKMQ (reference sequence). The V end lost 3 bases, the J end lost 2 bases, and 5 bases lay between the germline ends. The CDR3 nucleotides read TGTGCCAGCAGCTTCGGACCCTACGAGCAGTACTTC. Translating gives CASSFGPYEQYF.

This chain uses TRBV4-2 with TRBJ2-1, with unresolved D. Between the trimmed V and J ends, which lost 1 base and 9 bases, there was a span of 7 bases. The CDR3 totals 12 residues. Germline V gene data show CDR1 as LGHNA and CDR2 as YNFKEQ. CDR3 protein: CASSQAGREQFF. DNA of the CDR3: TGTGCCAGCAGCCAAGCCGGCCGTGAGCAGTTCTTC.

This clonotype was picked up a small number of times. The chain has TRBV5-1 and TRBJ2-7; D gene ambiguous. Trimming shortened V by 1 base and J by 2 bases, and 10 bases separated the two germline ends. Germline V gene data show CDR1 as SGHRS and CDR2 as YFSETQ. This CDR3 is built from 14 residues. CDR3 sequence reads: CASSLSYGAYEQYV. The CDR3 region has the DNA TGCGCCAGCAGCTTGAGTTACGGAGCCTACGAGCAGTACGTC.

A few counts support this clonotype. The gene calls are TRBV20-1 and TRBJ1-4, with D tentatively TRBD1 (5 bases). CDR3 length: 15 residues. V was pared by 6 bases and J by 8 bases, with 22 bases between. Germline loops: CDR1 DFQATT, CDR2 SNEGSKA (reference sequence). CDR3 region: CSANWDGKEGEKLFF. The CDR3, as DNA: TGCAGTGCCAATTGGGACGGAAAAGAGGGGGAAAAACTGTTTTTT.

CDR3 in amino acids: CASSLSPEAFF. In DNA, the CDR3 is TGTGCCAGCAGCTTATCGCCCGAAGCTTTCTTT. This chain joins TRBV11-2 and TRBJ1-1; no clear D. CDR1 and CDR2 from the germline V gene are SGHAT and FQNNGV. The CDR3 length is 11 residues. Trimming took off 2 bases at V and 8 bases at J, with 6 bases between the two ends.

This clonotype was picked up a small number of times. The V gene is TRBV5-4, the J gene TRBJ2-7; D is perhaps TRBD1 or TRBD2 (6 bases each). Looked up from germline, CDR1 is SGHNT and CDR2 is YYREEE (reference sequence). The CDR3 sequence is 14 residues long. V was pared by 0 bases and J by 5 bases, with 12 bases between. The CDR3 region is CASSLEGGLDEQYV. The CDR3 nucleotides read TGTGCCAGCAGCTTGGAAGGGGGGCTCGACGAGCAGTACGTC.

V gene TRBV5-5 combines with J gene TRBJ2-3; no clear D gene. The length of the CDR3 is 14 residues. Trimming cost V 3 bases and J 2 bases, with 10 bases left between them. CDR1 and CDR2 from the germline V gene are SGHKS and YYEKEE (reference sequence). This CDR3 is CASSWTDYTDTQYF. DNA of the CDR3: TGTGCCAGCAGCTGGACGGATTACACAGATACGCAGTATTTT.

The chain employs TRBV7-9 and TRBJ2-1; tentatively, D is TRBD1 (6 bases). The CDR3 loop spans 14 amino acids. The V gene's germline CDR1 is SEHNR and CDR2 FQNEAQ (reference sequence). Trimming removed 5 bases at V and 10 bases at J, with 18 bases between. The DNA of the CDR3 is TGTGCCAGCAGCCCAAGCAAGGGGGTTGGCGAGCAGTTCTTC. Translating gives CASSPSKGVGEQFF.

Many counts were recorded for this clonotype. In DNA, the CDR3 is TGTGCCAGCAGCTCGGACAGGGGCGATGAGCAGTTCTTC. Its protein is CASSSDRGDEQFF. This chain joins TRBV14 and TRBJ2-1, with TRBD1 identical over 9 bases. The CDR3 is 13 amino acids. Trimming cost V 5 bases and J 8 bases; bases outside gene matches: 4. CDR1 is SGHDN, CDR2 FVKESK, per germline.

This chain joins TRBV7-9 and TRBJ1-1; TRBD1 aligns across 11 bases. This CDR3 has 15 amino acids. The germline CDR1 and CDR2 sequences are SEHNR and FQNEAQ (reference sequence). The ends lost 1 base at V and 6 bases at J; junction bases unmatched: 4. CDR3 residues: CASSLGTGGGSEAFF. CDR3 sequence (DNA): TGTGCCAGCAGCTTAGGGACAGGGGGCGGCTCTGAAGCTTTCTTT.

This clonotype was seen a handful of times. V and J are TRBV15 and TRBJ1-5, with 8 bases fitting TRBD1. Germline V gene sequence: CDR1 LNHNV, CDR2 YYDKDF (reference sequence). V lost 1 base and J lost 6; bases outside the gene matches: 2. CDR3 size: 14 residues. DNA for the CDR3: TGTGCCACCAGCAGAGCGACAGGGGCTCAGCCCCAGCATTTT. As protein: CATSRATGAQPQHF.

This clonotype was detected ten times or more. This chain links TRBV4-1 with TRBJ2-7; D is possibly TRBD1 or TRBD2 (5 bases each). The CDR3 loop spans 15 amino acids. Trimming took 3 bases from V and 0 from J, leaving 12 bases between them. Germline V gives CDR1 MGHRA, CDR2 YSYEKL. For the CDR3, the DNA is TGCGCCAGCAGCCAGGGGGTTTCTCCCTCCTACGAGCAGTACGTC. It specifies CASSQGVSPSYEQYV.

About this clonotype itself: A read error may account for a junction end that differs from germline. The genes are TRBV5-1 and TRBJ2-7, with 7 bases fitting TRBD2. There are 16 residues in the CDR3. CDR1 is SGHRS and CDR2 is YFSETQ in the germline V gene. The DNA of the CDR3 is TGCGCCAGCAGCGGGCGGGAGACGGTAAAAACCTACGAGCAGAACTTC. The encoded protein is CASSGRETVKTYEQNF.

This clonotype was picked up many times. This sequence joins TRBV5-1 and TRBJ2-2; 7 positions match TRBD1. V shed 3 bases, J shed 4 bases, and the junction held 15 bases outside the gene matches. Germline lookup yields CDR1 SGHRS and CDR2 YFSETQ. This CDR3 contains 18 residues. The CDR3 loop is CASSSGLPSEGATGELFF. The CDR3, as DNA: TGCGCCAGCAGCTCCGGTTTACCCAGCGAGGGGGCCACCGGGGAGCTGTTTTTT.

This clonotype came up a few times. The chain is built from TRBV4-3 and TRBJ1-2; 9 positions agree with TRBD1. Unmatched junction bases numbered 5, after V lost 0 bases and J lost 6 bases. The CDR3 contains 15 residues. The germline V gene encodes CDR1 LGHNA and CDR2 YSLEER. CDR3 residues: CASSQDGTGRDGYTF. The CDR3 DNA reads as TGCGCCAGCAGCCAAGATGGGACAGGGCGTGATGGCTACACCTTC.